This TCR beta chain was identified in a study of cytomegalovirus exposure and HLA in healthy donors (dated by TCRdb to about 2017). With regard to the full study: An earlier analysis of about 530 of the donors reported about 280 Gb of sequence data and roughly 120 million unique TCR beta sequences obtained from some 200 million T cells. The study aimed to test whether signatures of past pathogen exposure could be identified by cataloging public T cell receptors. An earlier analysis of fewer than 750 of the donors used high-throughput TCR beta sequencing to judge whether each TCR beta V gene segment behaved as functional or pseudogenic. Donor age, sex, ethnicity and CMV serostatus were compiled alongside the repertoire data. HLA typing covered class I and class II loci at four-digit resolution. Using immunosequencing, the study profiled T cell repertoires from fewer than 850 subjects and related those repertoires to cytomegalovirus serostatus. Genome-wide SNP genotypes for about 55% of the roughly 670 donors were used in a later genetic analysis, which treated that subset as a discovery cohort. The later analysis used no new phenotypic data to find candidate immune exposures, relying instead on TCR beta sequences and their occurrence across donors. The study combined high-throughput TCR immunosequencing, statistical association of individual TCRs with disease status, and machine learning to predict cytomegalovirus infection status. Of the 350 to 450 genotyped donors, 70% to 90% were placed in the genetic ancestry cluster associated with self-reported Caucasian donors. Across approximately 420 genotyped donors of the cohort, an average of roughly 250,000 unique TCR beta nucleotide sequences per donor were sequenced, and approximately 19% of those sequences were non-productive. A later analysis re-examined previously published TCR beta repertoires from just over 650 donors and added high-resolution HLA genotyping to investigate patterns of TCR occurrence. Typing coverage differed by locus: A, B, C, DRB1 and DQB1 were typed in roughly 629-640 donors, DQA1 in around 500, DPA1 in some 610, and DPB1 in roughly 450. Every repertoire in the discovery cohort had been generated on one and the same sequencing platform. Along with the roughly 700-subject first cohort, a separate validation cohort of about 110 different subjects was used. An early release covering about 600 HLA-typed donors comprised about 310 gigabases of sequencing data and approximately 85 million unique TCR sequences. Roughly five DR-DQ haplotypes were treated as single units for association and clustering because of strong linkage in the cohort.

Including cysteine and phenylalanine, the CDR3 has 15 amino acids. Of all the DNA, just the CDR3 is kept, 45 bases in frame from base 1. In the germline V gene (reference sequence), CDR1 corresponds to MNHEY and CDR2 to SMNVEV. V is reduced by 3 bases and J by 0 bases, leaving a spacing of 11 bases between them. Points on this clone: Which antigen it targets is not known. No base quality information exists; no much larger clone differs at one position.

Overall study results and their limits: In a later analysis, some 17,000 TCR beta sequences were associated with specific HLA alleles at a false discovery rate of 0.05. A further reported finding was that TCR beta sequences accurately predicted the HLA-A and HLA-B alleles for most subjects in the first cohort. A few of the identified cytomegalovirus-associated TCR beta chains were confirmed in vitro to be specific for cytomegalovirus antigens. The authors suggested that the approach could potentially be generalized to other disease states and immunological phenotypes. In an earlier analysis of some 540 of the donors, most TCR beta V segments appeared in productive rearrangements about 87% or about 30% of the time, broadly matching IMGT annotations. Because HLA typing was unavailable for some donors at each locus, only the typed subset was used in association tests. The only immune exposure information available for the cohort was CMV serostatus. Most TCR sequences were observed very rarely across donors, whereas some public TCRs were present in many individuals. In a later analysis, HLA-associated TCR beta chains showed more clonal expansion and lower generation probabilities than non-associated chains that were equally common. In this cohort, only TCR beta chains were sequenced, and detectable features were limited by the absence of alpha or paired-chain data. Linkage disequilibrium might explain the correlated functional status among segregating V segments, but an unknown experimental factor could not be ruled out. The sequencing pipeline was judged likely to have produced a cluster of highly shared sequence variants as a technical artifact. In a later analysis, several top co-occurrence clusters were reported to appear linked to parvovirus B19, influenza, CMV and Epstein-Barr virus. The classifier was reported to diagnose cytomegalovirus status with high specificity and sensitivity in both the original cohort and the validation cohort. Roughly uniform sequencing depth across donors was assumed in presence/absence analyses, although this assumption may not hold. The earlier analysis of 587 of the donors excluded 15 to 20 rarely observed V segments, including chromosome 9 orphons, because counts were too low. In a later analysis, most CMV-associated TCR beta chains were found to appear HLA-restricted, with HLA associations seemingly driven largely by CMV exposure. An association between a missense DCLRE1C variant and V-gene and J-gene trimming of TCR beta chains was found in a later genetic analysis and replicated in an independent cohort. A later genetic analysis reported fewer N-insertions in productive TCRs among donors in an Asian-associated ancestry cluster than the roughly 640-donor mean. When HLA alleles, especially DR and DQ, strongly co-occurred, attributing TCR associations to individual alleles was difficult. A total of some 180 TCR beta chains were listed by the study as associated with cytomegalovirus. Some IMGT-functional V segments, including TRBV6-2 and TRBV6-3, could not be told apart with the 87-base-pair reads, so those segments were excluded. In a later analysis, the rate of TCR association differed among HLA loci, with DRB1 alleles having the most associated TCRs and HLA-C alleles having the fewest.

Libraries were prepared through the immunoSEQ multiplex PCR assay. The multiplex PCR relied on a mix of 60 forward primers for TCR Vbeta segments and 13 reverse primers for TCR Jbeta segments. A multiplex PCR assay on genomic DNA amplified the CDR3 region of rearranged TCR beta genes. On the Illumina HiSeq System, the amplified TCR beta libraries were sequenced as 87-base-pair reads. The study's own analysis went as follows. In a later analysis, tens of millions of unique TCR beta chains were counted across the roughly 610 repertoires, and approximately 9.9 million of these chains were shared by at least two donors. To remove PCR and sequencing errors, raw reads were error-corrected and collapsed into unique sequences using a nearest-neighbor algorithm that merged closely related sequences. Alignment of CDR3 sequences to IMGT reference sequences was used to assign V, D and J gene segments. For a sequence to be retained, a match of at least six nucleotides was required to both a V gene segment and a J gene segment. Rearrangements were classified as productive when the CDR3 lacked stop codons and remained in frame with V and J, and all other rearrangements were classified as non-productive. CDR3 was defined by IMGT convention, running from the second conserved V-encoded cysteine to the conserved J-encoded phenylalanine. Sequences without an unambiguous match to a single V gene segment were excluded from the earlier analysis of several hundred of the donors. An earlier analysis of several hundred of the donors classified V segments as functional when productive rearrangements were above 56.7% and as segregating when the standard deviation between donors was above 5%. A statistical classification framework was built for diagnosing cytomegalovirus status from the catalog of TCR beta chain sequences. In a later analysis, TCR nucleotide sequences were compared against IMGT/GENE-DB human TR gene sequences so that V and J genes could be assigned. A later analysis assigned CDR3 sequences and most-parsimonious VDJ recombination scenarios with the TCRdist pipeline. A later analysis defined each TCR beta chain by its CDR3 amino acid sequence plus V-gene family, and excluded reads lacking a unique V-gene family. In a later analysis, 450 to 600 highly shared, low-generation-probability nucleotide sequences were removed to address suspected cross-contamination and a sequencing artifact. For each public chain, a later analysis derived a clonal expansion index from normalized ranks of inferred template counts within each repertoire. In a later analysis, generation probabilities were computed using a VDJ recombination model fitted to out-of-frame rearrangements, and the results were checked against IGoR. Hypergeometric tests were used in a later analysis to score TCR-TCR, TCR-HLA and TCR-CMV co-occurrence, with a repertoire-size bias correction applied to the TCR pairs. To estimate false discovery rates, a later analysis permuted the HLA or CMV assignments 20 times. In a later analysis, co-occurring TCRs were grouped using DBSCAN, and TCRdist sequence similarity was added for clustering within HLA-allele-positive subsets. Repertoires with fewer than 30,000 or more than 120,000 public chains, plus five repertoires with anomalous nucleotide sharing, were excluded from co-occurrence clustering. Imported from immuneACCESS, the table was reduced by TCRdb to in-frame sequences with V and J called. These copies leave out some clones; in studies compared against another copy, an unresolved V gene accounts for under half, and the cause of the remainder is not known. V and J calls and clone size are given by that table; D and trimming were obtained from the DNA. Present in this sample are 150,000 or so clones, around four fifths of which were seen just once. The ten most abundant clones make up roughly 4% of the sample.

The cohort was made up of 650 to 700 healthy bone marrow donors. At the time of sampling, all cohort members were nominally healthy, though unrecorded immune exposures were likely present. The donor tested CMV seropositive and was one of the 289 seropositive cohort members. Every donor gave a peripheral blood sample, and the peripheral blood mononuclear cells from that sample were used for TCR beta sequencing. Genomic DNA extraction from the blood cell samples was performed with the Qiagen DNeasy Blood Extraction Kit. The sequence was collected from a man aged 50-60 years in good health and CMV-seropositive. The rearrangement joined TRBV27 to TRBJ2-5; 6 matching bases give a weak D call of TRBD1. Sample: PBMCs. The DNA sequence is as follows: TGTGCCAGCAGTTTCGTGGGACAAAACCAAGAGACCCAGTACTTC. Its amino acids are CASSFVGQNQETQYF.